The source of this T cell receptor (beta chain) is a study of T-cell reconstitution after alpha-beta-depleted transplantation in children. The CDR3 covers 15 residues. CDR1 and CDR2 from the germline V gene are MDHEN and SYDVKM. V lost 6 bases, J lost 2 bases, and 15 bases lay in between. During its preparation, the TCRbeta library received unique molecular identifiers. TCRdb itself ran the PCR reads through MiXCR, one entry per CDR3 protein. The sample contains approximately 520,000 distinct CDR3 sequences, about 33% of which appear only once. The clonotype was recovered from a human donor who donated a stem cell graft to a child with aplastic anemia. The sequenced sample was PBMCs from the stem cell graft donor, obtained from the stem cell graft. V usage is TRBV28 and J usage is TRBJ2-3; D perhaps matches TRBD1 (6 bases). Here the CDR3 reads CASSLIDRNTDTQYF. CDR3 nucleotides: TGTGCCAGCAGCTTAATAGACAGGAACACAGATACGCAGTATTTT.